The source of this T cell receptor beta chain is a study of cytomegalovirus exposure and HLA in healthy donors. This CDR3 comprises 12 residues. From germline, CDR1 is SGHRS and CDR2 YFSETQ. V was shortened by 2 bases and J by 5 bases, with 8 bases between the two germline ends. Notes on the study in general: Previous analysis showed most TCR beta V segments were productive about 87% or about 30% of the time. Later analysis identified a missense DCLRE1C variant that was linked to TCR beta V- and J-gene trimming.

About this clone: Its antigen is unidentified.

PCR primers comprised 60 Vbeta and 13 Jbeta primers. Only in-frame clones appear in the TCRdb table, and some are missing; sequencing was by immunoSEQ multiplex PCR. The table lists fewer than 55,000 clones, roughly 63% of them singletons. This receptor was identified in a man aged 55 to 69 in good health and CMV-seropositive. Input material: PBMCs. This rearrangement joins TRBV5-1 to TRBJ2-7; D perhaps matches TRBD1 (6 bases). Here the CDR3 DNA reads TGCGCCAGCAGCTTCACAGGGAACGAGCAGTACTTC. Translated: CASSFTGNEQYF. Full variable domain (remainder filled in from reference TRBV5-1 and TRBJ2-7): KAGVTQTPRYLIKTRGQQVTLSCSPISGHRSVSWYQQTPGQGLQFLFEYFSETQRNKGNFPGRFSGRQFSNSRSEMNVSTLELGDSALYLCASSFTGNEQYFGPGTRLTVT.